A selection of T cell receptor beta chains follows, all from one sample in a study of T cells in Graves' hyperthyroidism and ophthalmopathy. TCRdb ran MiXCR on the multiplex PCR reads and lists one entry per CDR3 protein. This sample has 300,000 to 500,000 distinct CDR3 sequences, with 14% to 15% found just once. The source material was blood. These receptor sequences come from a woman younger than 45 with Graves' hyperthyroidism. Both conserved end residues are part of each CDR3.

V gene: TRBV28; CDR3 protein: CASSRWGLSGRAYRDTQYF
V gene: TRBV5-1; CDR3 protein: CASSLAEGLRTEAFF
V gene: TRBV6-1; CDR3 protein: CASRPGQINVLTF
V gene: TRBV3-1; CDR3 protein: CASTDRVGHQPQHF
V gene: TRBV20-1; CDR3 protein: CSAPALQGQSYEQYF
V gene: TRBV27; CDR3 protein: CASSLSAGKAPTTQYF
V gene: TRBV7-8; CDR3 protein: CASSPKLADEQFF
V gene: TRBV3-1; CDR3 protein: CASRATGTGVDGYTF
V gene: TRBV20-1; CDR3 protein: CSAIAGFLETQYF
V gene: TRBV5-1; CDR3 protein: CASSPSRTGVTEAFF
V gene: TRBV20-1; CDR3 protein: CSAAKTETNGYTF
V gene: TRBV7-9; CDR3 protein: CASSDDSGFLLEAFF
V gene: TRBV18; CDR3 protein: CASSPPIRGGQETQYF
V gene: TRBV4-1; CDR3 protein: CASSQEVRGSGETQYF
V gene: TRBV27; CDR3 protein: CASKLAGANVLTF
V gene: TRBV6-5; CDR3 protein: CASSYSPGSPDEQYF
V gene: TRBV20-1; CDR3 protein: CSASAGTSGETQYF
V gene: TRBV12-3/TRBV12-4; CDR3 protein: CASSRTGEINEQYF
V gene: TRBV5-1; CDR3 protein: CASSLAQGAVELFF
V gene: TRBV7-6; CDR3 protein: CASSLEAGTGVRQYF